This passage covers 21 T cell receptor beta chains from one sample sequenced in a study of read filtering for tumor transcriptome and immune sequencing. From roughly 390 ng of RNA, a library with molecular barcoded alpha/delta and beta/gamma adaptors was made. In TCRdb, the reads were re-called with MiXCR into one record per CDR3 protein. Among about 57,000 distinct CDR3 sequences listed, around a fifth were seen once. The source material was a population of CD138-negative cells sorted from bone marrow. Receptor source: a donor aged 40 or over with multiple myeloma.

This clonotype has a handful of counts. The chain has TRBV7-2 and TRBJ2-3; D remains ambiguous. The V gene lost 2 bases and the J gene lost 7 bases, with 13 bases spanning the gap. The CDR3 is 14 residues long. Germline V gene lookup returns CDR1 SGHTA and CDR2 FQGNSA. CDR3 loop: CASSLPSMAYTQYF. Written as DNA, the CDR3 is TGTGCCAGCAGCTTACCCTCCATGGCGTATACGCAGTATTTT.

Remarks on this clonotype: A read error may explain this, as a much larger clone is one base away. The chain combines TRBV13 with TRBJ1-1, with D possibly being TRBD1 (6 bases). The CDR3 covers 14 residues. Germline CDR1 PRHDT, CDR2 FYEKMQ (reference sequence). Trimming pared 5 bases from V and 5 bases from J, leaving 15 bases between. CDR3 sequence (DNA): TGTGCCAGCAGCAAACTCAGGGGTAAGACTGAAGCTTTCTTT. Amino acid sequence: CASSKLRGKTEAFF.

The rearrangement links TRBV7-9 to TRBJ2-5, with D unclear. Germline V gene sequence: CDR1 SEHNR, CDR2 FQNEAQ (reference sequence). CDR3 length equals 13 residues. V lost 8 bases, J lost 5 bases, and 15 bases lay in between. CDR3 amino acids: CASGDRRRETQYF. The CDR3 DNA is TGTGCCAGCGGAGACCGGCGCCGGGAGACCCAGTACTTC.

The J gene is TRBJ1-5, the V gene TRBV5-1; 8 bases are a match to TRBD1. CDR3 length: 15 residues. The germline CDR1 and CDR2 sequences are SGHRS and YFSETQ. With 5 bases clipped from V and 0 bases from J, the junction kept 4 bases outside the gene matches. CDR3 loop: CASSFTGGSNQPQHF. In DNA, the CDR3 is TGCGCCAGCAGTTTTACAGGGGGTAGCAATCAGCCCCAGCATTTT.

In the case of this clonotype: This may be a read error: a much more frequent sequence differs by one nucleotide. CDR3 protein: CASSPGPTTDTGELFF. DNA of the CDR3: TGTGCCAGCAGTCCGGGACCGACGACGGACACCGGGGAGCTGTTTTTT. The chain combines TRBV28 with TRBJ2-2; TRBD1 or TRBD2 may be the D gene (5 bases each). CDR1 and CDR2 (germline): MDHEN, SYDVKM. V was shortened by 5 bases and J by 3 bases, with 16 bases between the two germline ends. CDR3 length: 16 residues.

Of note for this clonotype: This may stem from a read error, because a much larger clone lies one nucleotide away. The chain joins TRBV5-1 to TRBJ2-1; TRBD2 matches at 11 bases. CDR3 length equals 15 residues. Germline CDR1 reads SGHRS; CDR2 reads YFSETQ. In DNA form, the CDR3 reads TGTGCCAGCAGACAGGGGACTAGCGGCCACAATGAGCAGTTCTTC. Protein: CASRQGTSGHNEQFF.

This clonotype was picked up many times. The J gene is TRBJ2-5, the V gene TRBV7-2; D not certain. Germline V CDR1 and CDR2: SGHTA, FQGNSA. The length of the CDR3 is 15 residues. The ends were cut back, 4 bases at V and 6 bases at J, with 18 bases in the middle. The CDR3 sequence is CASSSYSRGRKTQYF. Written as DNA, the CDR3 is TGTGCCAGCAGCTCATACTCGAGAGGACGGAAGACCCAGTACTTC.

This clonotype has a count of ten or more. V and J are TRBV28 and TRBJ2-1; 7 bases map to TRBD2. The CDR3 totals 16 residues. V dropped 4 bases and J dropped 1; count of bases not matched to a gene: 7. Per the germline V gene, CDR1 is MDHEN and CDR2 is SYDVKM. In nucleotides, the CDR3 is TGTGCCAGCAGTTCCGCAGGGCGGGAGTCCTACAATGAGCAGTTCTTC. Translating gives CASSSAGRESYNEQFF.

The sample holds a few counts of this clonotype. The chain joins TRBV5-4 to TRBJ1-4, with TRBD1 matching 8 bases. This CDR3 contains 14 residues. Looked up from germline, CDR1 is SGHNT and CDR2 is YYREEE (reference sequence). Trimming at V came to 4 bases and at J to 5 bases, leaving 4 bases not matched to a gene. CDR3 protein: CASSTDRANEKLFF. The CDR3 coding sequence is TGTGCCAGCAGCACGGACAGGGCGAATGAAAAACTGTTTTTT.

To note about this clonotype: As the CDR3 is not closed by the conserved phenylalanine or tryptophan, this likely results from a read error. V is TRBV29-1 and J is TRBJ2-7; no reliable D call. CDR1 and CDR2 from the germline V gene are SQVTM and ANQGSEA. This CDR3 spans 12 amino acids. With 6 bases removed from V and 5 bases from J, the gap between germline ends came to 14 bases. The CDR3 protein is CSVSAQAHEQYS. The CDR3 DNA reads TGCAGCGTCTCGGCCCAGGCCCACGAGCAGTACTCC.

CDR3 protein: CSALLAPSTDTQYF. The CDR3 bases are TGCAGTGCGCTACTAGCGCCGAGCACAGATACGCAGTATTTT. The V and J genes are TRBV20-1 and TRBJ2-3; 7 positions agree with TRBD2. The CDR3 runs to 14 residues. Looked up from germline, CDR1 is DFQATT and CDR2 is SNEGSKA (reference sequence). V lost 6 bases to trimming and J lost 0 bases; unmatched junction nucleotides: 6.

Notes on this clonotype: A much larger clone sits a single nucleotide away, making a read error possible. The chain has TRBV5-1 and TRBJ1-2; a weak D match, TRBD1 (6 bases). Trimming pared 4 bases from V and 4 bases from J, leaving 11 bases between. The CDR3 is 13 amino acids. Germline V gene data show CDR1 as SGHRS and CDR2 as YFSETQ. The CDR3 reads CASSVDSLYGYTF. CDR3 bases: TGCGCCAGCAGCGTGGACAGCCTCTATGGCTACACCTTC. The full variable domain, rest sourced from reference TRBV5-1 and TRBJ1-2, is KAGVTQTPRYLIKTRGQQVTLSCSPISGHRSVSWYQQTPGQGLQFLFEYFSETQRNKGNFPGRFSGRQFSNSRSEMNVSTLELGDSALYLCASSVDSLYGYTFGSGTRLTVV.

This clonotype was seen many times. The chain recombines TRBV23-1 with TRBJ2-5; 8 bases are a match to TRBD2. TRBV23-1 is reported as an ORF; its role is uncertain. Unmatched junction bases numbered 13, after V lost 3 bases and J lost 4 bases. The CDR3 totals 17 residues. The CDR3 coding sequence is TGCGCCAGCAGTCACCGTGAGGCGGGGGCGGGAGGAGAGACCCAGTACTTC. Its protein product is CASSHREAGAGGETQYF.

This clonotype came up many times. The V and J genes are TRBV10-3 and TRBJ1-1, with TRBD1 as a possible D gene (5 bases). The CDR3 has 14 amino acids. Germline values: CDR1 ENHRY, CDR2 SYGVKD. V was cut by 4 bases and J by 4 bases, with 13 bases left in between. CDR3 sequence reads: CAISGGEAGTEAFF. The CDR3 region has the DNA TGTGCCATCAGTGGGGGGGAGGCTGGCACTGAAGCTTTCTTT.

This clonotype was seen many times. This sequence joins TRBV7-9 and TRBJ1-1, with D possibly being TRBD1 (5 bases). Trimming shortened V by 4 bases and J by 1 base, and 10 bases separated the two germline ends. The CDR3 contains 14 residues. Germline assignment: CDR1 SEHNR and CDR2 FQNEAQ (reference sequence). Here the CDR3 DNA reads TGTGCCAGCAGCTGGGGACGGGCGAACACTGAAGCTTTCTTT. It specifies CASSWGRANTEAFF. The full variable domain, rest sourced from reference TRBV7-9 and TRBJ1-1, is DTGVSQNPRHKITKRGQNVTFRCDPISEHNRLYWYRQTLGQGPEFLTYFQNEAQLEKSRLLSDRFSAERPKGSFSTLEIQRTEQGDSAMYLCASSWGRANTEAFFGQGTRLTVV.

This clonotype was seen a few times. J is TRBJ2-3 and V is TRBV6-5; TRBD2 aligns across 11 bases. V lost 5 bases to trimming and J lost 4 bases; unmatched junction nucleotides: 2. CDR3 length: 14 residues. In germline, CDR1 is MNHEY, CDR2 SVGAGI. CDR3 residues: CASSGSGGADTQYF. CDR3 DNA sequence: TGTGCCAGCAGTGGTAGCGGGGGGGCAGATACGCAGTATTTT.

The CDR3 nucleotides are TGCGCCAGCAGCTTGGCCAGCGGGGGGTCCTACAATGAGCAGTTCTTC. It codes for CASSLASGGSYNEQFF. J is TRBJ2-1 and V is TRBV5-1; 9 positions match TRBD2. Trimming at V came to 0 bases and at J to 1 base, leaving 2 bases not matched to a gene. CDR3 size: 16 residues. Germline values: CDR1 SGHRS, CDR2 YFSETQ.

This clonotype was detected ten times or more. The genes are TRBV4-1 and TRBJ2-4, with D tentatively TRBD2 (6 bases). Germline V gene lookup returns CDR1 MGHRA and CDR2 YSYEKL. Trimming took off 2 bases at V and 1 base at J, with 24 bases between the two ends. CDR3 length equals 20 residues. This chain's CDR3 is CASSQPRGFTGSKAKNIQYF. The CDR3 DNA sequence: TGCGCCAGCAGCCAACCTCGCGGGTTTACCGGGAGTAAGGCCAAAAACATTCAGTACTTC.

This clonotype showed up many times. The gene calls are TRBV28 and TRBJ2-7; maybe TRBD2 (5 bases). The V end lost 4 bases, the J end lost 7 bases, and 20 bases lay between the germline ends. This CDR3 spans 15 amino acids. From germline, CDR1 is MDHEN and CDR2 SYDVKM. CDR3 region: CASSSTGMRRWEQYF. The CDR3 nucleotides are TGTGCCAGCAGTTCGACCGGGATGCGCCGGTGGGAGCAGTACTTC. Full variable domain (rest looked up from reference TRBV28 and TRBJ2-7): DVKVTQSSRYLVKRTGEKVFLECVQDMDHENMFWYRQDPGLGLRLIYFSYDVKMKEKGDIPEGYSVSREKKERFSLILESASTNQTSMYLCASSSTGMRRWEQYFGPGTRLTVT.

With respect to this clonotype: With a much larger clone just one base away, this may be a read error. V and J are TRBV29-1 and TRBJ1-1; unclear D gene. CDR1 SQVTM and CDR2 ANQGSEA come from the germline V gene. This CDR3 comprises 14 residues. Here the CDR3 reads CGVEPAPGDTEAFF. The CDR3 DNA reads TGCGGCGTTGAACCGGCACCCGGGGACACTGAAGCTTTCTTT.

Details on this clonotype: This could be a read error, since a much larger clone is one nucleotide away. The chain employs TRBV10-1 and TRBJ2-3; D possibly matches TRBD1 or TRBD2 (5 bases each). This CDR3 has 13 amino acids. The germline gives CDR1 WNHNN, CDR2 SYGVQD (reference sequence). As DNA, the CDR3 is TGCGCCAGCAGTGAGGGGGGTGAAGATACGCAGTCTTTT. Translation gives CASSEGGEDTQSF.